These 27 T cell receptor beta chains were all obtained from the same sample, sequenced in a study of T-cell memory formation after mild COVID-19. A single record per CDR3 protein comes from TCRdb applying MiXCR to the 5' RACE reads. This table has over 300,000 distinct CDR3 sequences, around a fifth appearing once. The sample taken for sequencing was PBMCs or a T cell subset sorted from them (not recorded which). The receptors derive from a man aged 18 to 35 who had mild COVID-19 (a few samples of this study predate the infection). Cell type and time point are not known.

This clonotype was found a few times. The chain couples TRBV7-2 to TRBJ2-5; D not certain. The V end was cut by 7 bases, the J end by 1 base, with 19 bases between. This CDR3 contains 16 residues. Germline V gene data show CDR1 as SGHTA and CDR2 as FQGNSA. CDR3 loop: CASTPPAVRIQETQYF. CDR3 sequence (DNA): TGTGCCAGCACCCCACCCGCCGTTCGAATCCAAGAGACCCAGTACTTC. Drawing the rest from reference TRBV7-2 and TRBJ2-5, the complete variable domain is GAGVSQSPSNKVTEKGKDVELRCDPISGHTALYWYRQSLGQGLEFLIYFQGNSAPDKSGLPSDRFSAERTGGSVSTLTIQRTQQEDSAVYLCASTPPAVRIQETQYFGPGTRLLVL.

The rearrangement joins TRBV30 to TRBJ2-7; D not certain. The germline V gene has CDR1 GTSNPN and CDR2 SVGIG (reference sequence). CDR3 length: 13 amino acids. Trimming left V 2 bases short and J 2 bases short, with 10 bases between. CDR3 sequence: CAWSFSDPYEQYF. In nucleotides, the CDR3 is TGTGCCTGGAGTTTCAGTGATCCCTACGAGCAGTACTTC.

The chain is built from TRBV10-3 and TRBJ2-7, with unresolved D. V dropped 4 bases and J dropped 4 bases, with 5 bases sitting between them. CDR3 length: 11 residues. Germline V gives CDR1 ENHRY, CDR2 SYGVKD. CDR3 nucleotides: TGTGCCATCAGTGTGGGGTACGAGCAGTACTTC. Translation gives CAISVGYEQYF.

V usage is TRBV11-1 and J usage is TRBJ2-1; 7 nucleotides match TRBD2. The J segment lost 7 bases and the V segment lost 1 base, leaving 10 bases of the junction unmatched. The CDR3 has 16 amino acids. Germline CDR1 SGHAT, CDR2 FQDESV (reference sequence). For the CDR3, the DNA is TGTGCCAGCAGCTTAGGCGGGGGTACCCGGGGGAATGAGCAGTTCTTC. Translating it yields CASSLGGGTRGNEQFF.

This clonotype was seen ten or more times. The V and J genes are TRBV7-9 and TRBJ2-1; 10 positions agree with TRBD1. Trimming cost V 1 base and J 6 bases; bases outside gene matches: 6. The CDR3 has 16 residues. Per germline, CDR1 SEHNR and CDR2 FQNEAQ (reference sequence). Here the CDR3 DNA reads TGTGCCAGCAGCTTAGGCCGGACAGGGGGAGTCAATGAGCAGTTCTTC. Translating it yields CASSLGRTGGVNEQFF. Based on the CDR3 plus reference TRBV7-9 and TRBJ2-1, the full variable domain is DTGVSQNPRHKITKRGQNVTFRCDPISEHNRLYWYRQTLGQGPEFLTYFQNEAQLEKSRLLSDRFSAERPKGSFSTLEIQRTEQGDSAMYLCASSLGRTGGVNEQFFGPGTRLTVL.

The table lists this clonotype with a few counts. V and J are TRBV20-1 and TRBJ2-1; the D gene could be TRBD1 or TRBD2 (5 bases each). V was pared by 3 bases and J by 5 bases, with 17 bases between. The germline V gene encodes CDR1 DFQATT and CDR2 SNEGSKA (reference sequence). The CDR3 runs to 15 residues. CDR3 coding DNA: TGCAGTGCTAGCGCTCAGGGACGGTCTGACAATGAGCAGTTCTTC. It specifies CSASAQGRSDNEQFF.

This chain joins TRBV28 and TRBJ2-1; D unclear. CDR3 length: 12 amino acids. With 1 base removed from V and 10 bases from J, the gap between germline ends came to 8 bases. Germline V lookup: CDR1 MDHEN, CDR2 SYDVKM. This CDR3 reads CASSLSFREQFF. CDR3 coding DNA: TGTGCCAGCAGTTTATCTTTCCGAGAGCAGTTCTTC.

The chain combines TRBV4-1 with TRBJ1-5; a possible D gene is TRBD1 (6 bases). The CDR3 extends over 17 amino acids. V lost 5 bases and J 2 bases, leaving 19 bases between the germline ends. CDR1 and CDR2 (germline): MGHRA, YSYEKL. The CDR3, as DNA: TGCGCCAGCAGCAAGAGGTGGGGGCCCGGGGGCAATCAGCCCCAGCATTTT. Amino acid sequence: CASSKRWGPGGNQPQHF.

This clonotype was seen ten or more times. The chain combines TRBV7-6 with TRBJ2-3, with D uncertain. The ends were cut back, 0 bases at V and 6 bases at J, with 7 bases in the middle. CDR1 is SGHVS and CDR2 is FNYEAQ in the germline V gene. This CDR3 has 13 amino acids. CDR3 loop: CASSLAGWDTQYF. DNA for the CDR3: TGTGCCAGCAGCTTAGCGGGATGGGATACGCAGTATTTT.

The chain employs TRBV2 and TRBJ1-1; no clear D gene. CDR1 and CDR2 (germline): SNHLY, FYNNEI. The CDR3 is 14 amino acids. Trimming removed 1 base from V and 5 bases from J, with 11 bases in between. CDR3 DNA sequence: TGTGCCAGCAGTGAAGGTACATGGAGGACTGAAGCTTTCTTT. It translates to CASSEGTWRTEAFF.

This clonotype was detected many times. This chain joins TRBV12-3 or TRBV12-4 and TRBJ1-2; unclear D gene. V was clipped by 0 bases and J by 8 bases, with 19 bases between them. This CDR3 has 16 residues. CDR3 bases: TGTGCCAGCAGTTTAGCTTTATTACAACTATATGGAGGCTACACCTTC. Encoded protein: CASSLALLQLYGGYTF.

The rearrangement links TRBV6-5 to TRBJ2-2; D call uncertain. The germline V and J ends were trimmed by 6 bases and 6 bases, with 14 bases remaining between them. The CDR3 is 14 residues long. Germline-derived CDR1 and CDR2 are MNHEY and SVGAGI. CDR3 amino acids: CASRQGFAAGELFF. DNA of the CDR3: TGTGCCAGCAGGCAAGGGTTTGCGGCCGGGGAGCTGTTTTTT.

This clonotype was counted only a few times. V and J are TRBV6-5 and TRBJ2-2, with a tentative D call TRBD1 (5 bases). Looked up from germline, CDR1 is MNHEY and CDR2 is SVGAGI. The V end lost 5 bases, the J end lost 3 bases, and 16 bases lay between the germline ends. CDR3 length: 16 amino acids. In DNA, the CDR3 is TGTGCCAGCAGTCTTAGGTCAGGGTCTCACACCGGGGAGCTGTTTTTT. Translated: CASSLRSGSHTGELFF.

The genes are TRBV12-5 and TRBJ2-3; D may be TRBD2 (5 bases). V gave up 7 bases and J gave up 3 bases, with 11 bases separating them. Germline values: CDR1 LGHNT, CDR2 FRNRAP. CDR3 size: 13 residues. The CDR3 DNA reads as TGTGCTAGTGCCAAGTCGGGGACAGATACGCAGTATTTT. Amino acids: CASAKSGTDTQYF. The full variable domain, completed using reference TRBV12-5 and TRBJ2-3, is DARVTQTPRHKVTEMGQEVTMRCQPILGHNTVFWYRQTMMQGLELLAYFRNRAPLDDSGMPKDRFSAEMPDATLATLKIQPSEPRDSAVYFCASAKSGTDTQYFGPGTRLTVL.

This clonotype appeared a few times. The DNA of the CDR3 is TGTGCCAGCAGCCGACAGGCTGGCAATCAGCCCCAGCATTTT. This sequence encodes CASSRQAGNQPQHF. This chain connects TRBV6-2 or TRBV6-3 to TRBJ1-5; tentatively, D is TRBD1 (6 bases). CDR1 and CDR2 (germline): MNHEY, SVGEGT. The CDR3 has 14 amino acids. Trimming removed 6 bases at V and 2 bases at J, with 11 bases between.

J is TRBJ1-2 and V is TRBV28; D perhaps matches TRBD1 (6 bases). V was cut by 10 bases and J by 5 bases, with 20 bases left in between. The germline V gene has CDR1 MDHEN and CDR2 SYDVKM. The CDR3 runs 14 residues. The chain's CDR3 is CATLGTPRTYGYTF. DNA for the CDR3: TGTGCCACCCTAGGGACACCCCGGACTTATGGCTACACCTTC.

The chain combines TRBV5-1 with TRBJ2-5, with D unclear. The V and J ends lost 0 bases and 0 bases respectively, with 6 bases between them. The CDR3 spans 14 residues. CDR1 SGHRS and CDR2 YFSETQ come from the germline V gene. The CDR3 loop reads CASSLDTDQETQYF. The CDR3 DNA is TGCGCCAGCAGCTTGGATACAGACCAAGAGACCCAGTACTTC.

Details on this clonotype: Its ends do not fully match the called genes, so a read error is possible. This chain connects TRBV29-1 to TRBJ2-3; D is unclear. This CDR3 has 13 residues. In germline, CDR1 is SQVTM, CDR2 ANQGSEA. CDR3 loop: CSVEDTSTDTQYF. DNA for the CDR3: TGCAGCGTGGAAGACACTAGCACAGATACGCAGTATTTT.

V gene TRBV7-9 combines with J gene TRBJ2-3, with 8 bases matching TRBD2. The germline gives CDR1 SEHNR, CDR2 FQNEAQ (reference sequence). The V gene end was trimmed by 6 bases and the J gene end by 1 base; junction bases not matched to a gene: 6. The CDR3 consists of 15 residues. The CDR3 DNA reads TGTGCCAGCAGGTTAAGCGGGGGAGGCACAGATACGCAGTATTTT. Its protein is CASRLSGGGTDTQYF.

The table lists this clonotype with many counts. V is TRBV12-3 or TRBV12-4 and J is TRBJ2-7; no firm D call. This CDR3 comprises 13 residues. V was clipped by 2 bases and J by 5 bases, with 10 bases between them. The CDR3 DNA reads TGTGCCAGCAGTTTAAGTTTTACAGACGAGCAGTACTTC. Translation gives CASSLSFTDEQYF.

This clonotype was observed a few times. This CDR3 reads CASSRGGELFF. The CDR3, as DNA: TGTGCCAGCAGCCGGGGCGGGGAGCTGTTTTTT. The chain couples TRBV6-5 to TRBJ2-2, with a tentative D call TRBD2 (5 bases). In germline, CDR1 is MNHEY, CDR2 SVGAGI. V was clipped by 6 bases and J by 7 bases, with 6 bases between them. CDR3 size: 11 residues.

This clonotype has more than one count but fewer than ten. The chain is built from TRBV18 and TRBJ2-7, with a tentative D call TRBD1 (7 bases). From germline, CDR1 is KGHSH and CDR2 LQKENI. CDR3 size: 10 residues. The V and J ends lost 8 bases and 6 bases respectively, with 8 bases between them. The DNA for the CDR3 is TGTGCCAGCCAGGGGGGCGAGCAGTACGTC. Protein sequence: CASQGGEQYV.

The chain carries TRBV6-2 or TRBV6-3 and TRBJ2-5; D is unclear. Trimming shortened V by 2 bases and J by 7 bases, and 8 bases separated the two germline ends. CDR3 length: 12 amino acids. Germline loops: CDR1 MNHEY, CDR2 SVGEGT. Written as DNA, the CDR3 is TGTGCCAGCAGTTACCCTTCGGGGACCCAGTACTTC. It translates to CASSYPSGTQYF.

V is TRBV7-9 and J is TRBJ1-1, with 7 bases aligning to TRBD1. The V gene end was trimmed by 5 bases and the J gene end by 7 bases; junction bases not matched to a gene: 10. Germline lookup yields CDR1 SEHNR and CDR2 FQNEAQ (reference sequence). The CDR3 length is 14 residues. DNA for the CDR3: TGTGCCAGCAGCCCGGACAGGATTCGTGGTGAAGCTTTCTTT. Its translation is CASSPDRIRGEAFF.

CDR3 protein: CASSMNRGYEQYV. CDR3 nucleotide sequence: TGTGCCAGCAGTATGAACAGGGGGTACGAGCAGTACGTC. The chain links TRBV6-5 to TRBJ2-7, with TRBD1 matching over 8 bases. Germline V CDR1 and CDR2: MNHEY, SVGAGI. J lost 4 bases, V lost 5 bases, and 4 bases had no gene match. The CDR3 totals 13 residues.

This clonotype turned up a few times. This sequence joins TRBV18 and TRBJ2-5, with TRBD2 as a possible D gene (6 bases). The germline V gene encodes CDR1 KGHSH and CDR2 LQKENI. V was trimmed by 8 bases and J by 1 base, leaving 11 bases between them. CDR3 size: 13 residues. Here the CDR3 DNA reads TGTGCCAGCCGCCGGGAGTTCCAAGAGACCCAGTACTTC. Translation gives CASRREFQETQYF.

This clonotype turned up a few times. The chain is built from TRBV5-4 and TRBJ2-2; TRBD2 agrees at 8 bases. The CDR3 is made up of 15 amino acids. Trimming at V came to 4 bases and at J to 5 bases, leaving 7 bases not matched to a gene. CDR1 is SGHNT and CDR2 is YYREEE in the germline V gene (reference sequence). Written as DNA, the CDR3 is TGTGCCAGCAGCACCGGGGGGGCCAGTACCGGGGAGCTGTTTTTT. Translated: CASSTGGASTGELFF.